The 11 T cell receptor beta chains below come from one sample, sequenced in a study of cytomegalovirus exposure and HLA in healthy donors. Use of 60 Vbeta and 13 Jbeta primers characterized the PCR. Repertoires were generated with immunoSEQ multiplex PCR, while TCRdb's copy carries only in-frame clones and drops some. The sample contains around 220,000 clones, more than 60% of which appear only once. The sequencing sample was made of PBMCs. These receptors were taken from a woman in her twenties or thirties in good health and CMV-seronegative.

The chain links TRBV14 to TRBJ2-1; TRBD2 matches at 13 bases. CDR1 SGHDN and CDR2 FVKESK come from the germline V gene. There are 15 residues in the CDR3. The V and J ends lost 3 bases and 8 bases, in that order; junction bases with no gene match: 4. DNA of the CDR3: TGTGCCAGCAGCCACGGACTAGCGGGAGAGCATGAGCAGTTCTTC. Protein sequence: CASSHGLAGEHEQFF.

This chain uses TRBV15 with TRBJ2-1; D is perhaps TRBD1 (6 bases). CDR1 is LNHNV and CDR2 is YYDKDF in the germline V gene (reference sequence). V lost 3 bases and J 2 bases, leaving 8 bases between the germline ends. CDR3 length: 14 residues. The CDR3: CATSRGDTYNEQFF. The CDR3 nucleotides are TGTGCCACCAGCAGGGGGGACACCTACAATGAGCAGTTCTTC.

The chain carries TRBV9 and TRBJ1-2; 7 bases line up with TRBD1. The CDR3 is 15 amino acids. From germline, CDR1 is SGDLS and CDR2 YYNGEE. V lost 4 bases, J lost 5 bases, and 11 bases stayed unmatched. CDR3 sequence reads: CASSSRTGHLYGYTF. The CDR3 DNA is TGTGCCAGCAGCTCCCGGACAGGCCACCTTTATGGCTACACCTTC.

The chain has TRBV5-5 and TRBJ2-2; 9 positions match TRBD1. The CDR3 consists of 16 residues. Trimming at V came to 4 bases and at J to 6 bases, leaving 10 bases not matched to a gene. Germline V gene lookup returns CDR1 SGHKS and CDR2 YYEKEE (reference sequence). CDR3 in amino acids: CASSQEGQGGPGELFF. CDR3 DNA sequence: TGTGCCAGCAGCCAAGAGGGACAGGGTGGCCCCGGGGAGCTGTTTTTT.

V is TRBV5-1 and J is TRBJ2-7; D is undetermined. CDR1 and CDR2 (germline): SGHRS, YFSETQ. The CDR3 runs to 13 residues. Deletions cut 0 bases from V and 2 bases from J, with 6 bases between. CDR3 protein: CASSLAPAYEQYF. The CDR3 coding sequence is TGCGCCAGCAGCTTGGCCCCAGCCTACGAGCAGTACTTC.

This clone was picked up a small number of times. This CDR3 is CASSYSKVSGTEAFF. The CDR3 coding sequence is TGTGCCAGCAGTTACTCGAAGGTATCGGGTACTGAAGCTTTCTTT. J is TRBJ1-1 and V is TRBV6-5; D gene uncertain. Germline V gene sequence: CDR1 MNHEY, CDR2 SVGAGI. The CDR3 has 15 residues. Between the trimmed V and J ends, which lost 0 bases and 5 bases, there was a span of 13 bases.

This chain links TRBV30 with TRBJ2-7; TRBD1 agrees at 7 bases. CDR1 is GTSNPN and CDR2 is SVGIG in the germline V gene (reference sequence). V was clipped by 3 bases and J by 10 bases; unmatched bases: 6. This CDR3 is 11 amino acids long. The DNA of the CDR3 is TGTGCCTGGAGAACAGGGGCATCCCAGTACTTC. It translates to CAWRTGASQYF.

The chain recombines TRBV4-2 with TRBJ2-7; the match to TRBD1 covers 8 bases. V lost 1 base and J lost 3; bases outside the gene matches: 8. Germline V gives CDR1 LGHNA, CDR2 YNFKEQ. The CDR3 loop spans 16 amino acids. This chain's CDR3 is CASSQAVGQDIYEQYF. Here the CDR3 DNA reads TGTGCCAGCAGCCAAGCCGTGGGACAGGATATCTACGAGCAGTACTTC.

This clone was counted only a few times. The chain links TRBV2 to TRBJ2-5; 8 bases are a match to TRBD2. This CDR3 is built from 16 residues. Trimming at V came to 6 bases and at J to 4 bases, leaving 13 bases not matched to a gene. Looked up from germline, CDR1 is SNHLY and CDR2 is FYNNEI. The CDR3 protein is CASSPSVAGNGETQYF. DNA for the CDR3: TGTGCCAGCAGCCCCTCAGTAGCGGGGAACGGAGAGACCCAGTACTTC.

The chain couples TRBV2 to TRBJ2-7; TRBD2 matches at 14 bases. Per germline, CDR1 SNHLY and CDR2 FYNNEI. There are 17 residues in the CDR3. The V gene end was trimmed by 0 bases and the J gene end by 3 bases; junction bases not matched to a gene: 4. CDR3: CASSEARGLAGVYEQYF. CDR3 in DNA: TGTGCCAGCAGTGAAGCGCGGGGACTAGCGGGGGTCTACGAGCAGTACTTC.

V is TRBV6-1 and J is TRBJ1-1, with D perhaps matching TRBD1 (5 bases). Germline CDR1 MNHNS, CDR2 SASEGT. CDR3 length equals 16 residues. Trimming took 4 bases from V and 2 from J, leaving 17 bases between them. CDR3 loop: CASSGGGGGLNTEAFF. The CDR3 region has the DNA TGTGCCAGCAGTGGTGGGGGTGGCGGACTAAACACTGAAGCTTTCTTT.